The entry that follows covers one T cell receptor beta chain sequence. Antigen specificity is unknown. This specimen comes from a study of cytotoxic CD8 clonotypes in ibrutinib-treated CLL. Findings and limits, study-wide: Increased clonality at ibrutinib response gave way to a return toward baseline at progression. Contraction or stability on treatment was seen for public clonotypes, which were uncommon. Patients with sustained remission and those progressing were sampled at differing times.

Depth targeted 1 in 200,000 to 1 in 1 million T cells, averaging approximately 9.3x coverage per clonotype. Here immunoSEQ multiplex PCR was the method, and the copy in TCRdb shows in-frame clones only, minus some. Of some 140,000 clones listed, 91% are singletons. The receptor was isolated from a human donor with chronic lymphocytic leukemia. The starting material was PBMCs, obtained after 12 months of ibrutinib treatment.

The chain's CDR3 is CASSPKETQYF. In DNA form, the CDR3 reads TGTGCCAGCAGCCCGAAAGAGACCCAGTACTTC. The chain combines TRBV11-2 with TRBJ2-5; D unresolved. This CDR3 is 11 amino acids long. Looked up from germline, CDR1 is SGHAT and CDR2 is FQNNGV. Trimming took 5 bases from V and 3 from J, leaving 4 bases between them.